This entry features one T cell receptor (beta chain) sequence. Its antigen remains unknown. This entry belongs to a study of T cells in localized non-small cell lung cancer. Study-wide findings and caveats: A higher density of T cells in blood coincided with extended overall survival.

Generated by immunoSEQ multiplex PCR, the TCRdb table keeps only in-frame clones and is missing some. Among about 59,000 clones listed, roughly 92% were seen once. The germline CDR1 and CDR2 sequences are MDHEN and SYDVKM. J lost 0 bases, V lost 6 bases, and 2 bases had no gene match. There are 14 residues in the CDR3. The V gene is TRBV28, the J gene TRBJ2-7; 10 positions agree with TRBD2. The TCR comes from a man aged 40 to 75 with stage I lung adenocarcinoma. The material was peripheral blood, obtained before any cancer treatment. The CDR3 spells CASRSSGSSYEQYF. The CDR3 region has the DNA TGTGCCAGCAGGTCTAGCGGGAGCTCCTACGAGCAGTACTTC.